The 14 T cell receptor beta chains presented below share a single source sample, sequenced in a study of blood T cell repertoires in COVID-19. Assay used: immunoSEQ multiplex PCR; TCRdb lists only in-frame clones, some missing. The sample yields some 190,000 clones, about nine tenths seen once. The sequencing sample was made of peripheral blood. Receptor source: a man aged 30 to 45 with acute or convalescent COVID-19.

The genes are TRBV3-1 (or the pseudogene TRBV3-2) and TRBJ2-3; no firm D call. The CDR3 length is 12 residues. Trimming removed 3 bases at V and 2 bases at J, with 3 bases between. The germline CDR1 and CDR2 sequences are LGHDT and YNNKEL (reference sequence). CDR3 in amino acids: CASSHYTDTQYF. The CDR3 bases are TGTGCCAGCAGCCATTACACAGATACGCAGTATTTT.

The gene calls are TRBV15 and TRBJ2-7; TRBD2 is a possible D gene (6 bases). V lost 1 base and J 5 bases, leaving 12 bases between the germline ends. Germline V gives CDR1 LNHNV, CDR2 YYDKDF (reference sequence). This CDR3 has 14 residues. The CDR3 loop is CATSRAPGRHEQYF. In DNA, the CDR3 is TGTGCCACCAGCAGAGCCCCAGGGAGGCACGAGCAGTACTTC.

J is TRBJ2-3 and V is TRBV13; TRBD1 matches at 7 bases. This CDR3 is built from 16 residues. Germline trimming cut 6 bases from V and 4 bases from J; bases unmatched to any gene: 13. Germline assignment: CDR1 PRHDT and CDR2 FYEKMQ (reference sequence). This CDR3 is CASRRKTGRIADTQYF. The CDR3 DNA sequence: TGTGCCAGCAGGAGGAAGACAGGGAGAATCGCAGATACGCAGTATTTT.

The CDR3 region has the DNA TGCGCCAGCAGCTTTTGGGGGGAGAGCACAGATACGCAGTATTTT. It codes for CASSFWGESTDTQYF. The rearrangement uses TRBV5-1 and TRBJ2-3; D is perhaps TRBD2 (6 bases). The germline V gene encodes CDR1 SGHRS and CDR2 YFSETQ. CDR3 size: 15 residues. Trimming took 2 bases from V and 0 from J, leaving 10 bases between them.

V and J are TRBV19 and TRBJ1-5; D gene ambiguous. From germline, CDR1 is LNHDA and CDR2 SQIVND (reference sequence). V lost 8 bases and J lost 0, with 20 bases in between. CDR3 length: 17 residues. CDR3 coding DNA: TGTGCCAGTCGTGGCGGGTCGGGGATATATAGCAATCAGCCCCAGCATTTT. This translates into CASRGGSGIYSNQPQHF. The complete variable domain, with remaining parts taken from reference TRBV19 and TRBJ1-5, reads DGGITQSPKYLFRKEGQNVTLSCEQNLNHDAMYWYRQDPGQGLRLIYYSQIVNDFQKGDIAEGYSVSREKKESFPLTVTSAQKNPTAFYLCASRGGSGIYSNQPQHFGDGTRLSIL.

In its sample, this clone was seen once. The J gene is TRBJ2-5, the V gene TRBV29-1, with TRBD1 matching over 10 bases. The CDR3 length is 14 residues. CDR1 SQVTM and CDR2 ANQGSEA come from the germline V gene. The V gene end was trimmed by 4 bases and the J gene end by 5 bases; junction bases not matched to a gene: 7. CDR3 in amino acids: CSVARDRGTETQYF. As DNA, the CDR3 is TGCAGCGTTGCTCGGGACAGGGGTACGGAGACCCAGTACTTC.

The chain employs TRBV28 and TRBJ2-5; D possibly corresponds to TRBD2 (7 bases). The germline gives CDR1 MDHEN, CDR2 SYDVKM. Trimming shortened V by 7 bases and J by 6 bases, and 15 bases separated the two germline ends. The CDR3 loop spans 13 amino acids. The CDR3 reads CASNIGGEQTQYF. CDR3 nucleotides: TGTGCCAGCAACATAGGGGGGGAACAGACCCAGTACTTC.

This chain connects TRBV19 to TRBJ1-5; possible D gene TRBD1, 5 bases. This CDR3 is built from 13 residues. Trimming removed 8 bases from V and 8 bases from J, with 16 bases in between. CDR1 and CDR2 (germline): LNHDA, SQIVND (reference sequence). CDR3 in amino acids: CASSQQVLEPQHF. DNA for the CDR3: TGTGCCAGTTCTCAACAGGTTTTGGAGCCCCAGCATTTT. The full variable domain, in which reference TRBV19 and TRBJ1-5 provide the parts outside the CDR3, is DGGITQSPKYLFRKEGQNVTLSCEQNLNHDAMYWYRQDPGQGLRLIYYSQIVNDFQKGDIAEGYSVSREKKESFPLTVTSAQKNPTAFYLCASSQQVLEPQHFGDGTRLSIL.

The chain is built from TRBV5-8 and TRBJ2-3; D is possibly TRBD1 (6 bases). The CDR3 runs to 12 residues. Trimming removed 2 bases from V and 7 bases from J, with 8 bases in between. The V gene's germline CDR1 is SGHTS and CDR2 YDEGEE. CDR3 sequence: CASSLGGNTQYF. The CDR3 coding sequence is TGTGCCAGCAGCTTAGGGGGTAATACGCAGTATTTT.

The chain recombines TRBV3-1 (or the pseudogene TRBV3-2) with TRBJ1-6; a weak D match, TRBD1 (5 bases). V was trimmed by 6 bases and J by 9 bases, leaving 12 bases between them. From germline, CDR1 is LGHDT and CDR2 YNNKEL (reference sequence). There are 13 residues in the CDR3. CDR3 region: CASRDIDSSPLHF. The CDR3 nucleotides read TGTGCCAGCAGGGACATAGACTCTTCACCCCTCCACTTT.

This clone has only one observation. This chain connects TRBV19 to TRBJ1-1; D call uncertain. The CDR3 sequence is 13 residues long. Trimming cost V 3 bases and J 7 bases, with 12 bases left between them. In germline, CDR1 is LNHDA, CDR2 SQIVND (reference sequence). CDR3 coding DNA: TGTGCCAGTAGTATGAGGCAGCGGGGTGAAGCTTTCTTT. Residues: CASSMRQRGEAFF. The full variable domain, rest sourced from reference TRBV19 and TRBJ1-1, is DGGITQSPKYLFRKEGQNVTLSCEQNLNHDAMYWYRQDPGQGLRLIYYSQIVNDFQKGDIAEGYSVSREKKESFPLTVTSAQKNPTAFYLCASSMRQRGEAFFGQGTRLTVV.

The rearrangement uses TRBV28 and TRBJ1-3; possibly TRBD1 for D (5 bases). Deletions cut 7 bases from V and 3 bases from J, with 10 bases between. The CDR3 extends over 13 amino acids. In germline, CDR1 is MDHEN, CDR2 SYDVKM. DNA of the CDR3: TGTGCCAGCATGCAGGGCTATGGAAACACCATATATTTT. Its translation: CASMQGYGNTIYF.

Concerning this clone itself: One end of the junction is discordant with germline, which a read error may explain. This chain joins TRBV27 and TRBJ2-1; 13 bases map to TRBD2. This CDR3 spans 12 amino acids. Germline assignment: CDR1 MNHEY and CDR2 SMNVEV (reference sequence). The CDR3: CASSPRTSGSIF. CDR3 bases: TGTGCCAGCAGTCCCCGGACTAGCGGGAGTATCTTC.

This chain connects TRBV10-3 to TRBJ1-1; 8 nucleotides align to TRBD1. With 2 bases clipped from V and 9 bases from J, the junction kept 5 bases outside the gene matches. Looked up from germline, CDR1 is ENHRY and CDR2 is SYGVKD. The CDR3 contains 13 residues. CDR3 sequence reads: CAISEGGQGKAFF. The CDR3 bases are TGTGCCATCAGTGAGGGCGGACAGGGTAAAGCTTTCTTT.